The next 27 T cell receptor beta chains were all read from a single sample in a study of beta chain features in type 1 diabetes. Study-level findings and limits: All four CD4+ subsets of Type 1 diabetes patients contained TCRB CDR3s that were moderately but significantly shorter.

Expressed TCRB transcripts were sequenced because the entire RNA isolate underwent reverse transcription. Profiled with immunoSEQ multiplex PCR; TCRdb holds only in-frame clones, not every one. The profile shows 120,000 or so clones, approximately 15% of them singletons. No antigen has been identified for these receptors. Sequencing used central memory CD4+ T cells from blood. The origin of the receptors is a man between 18 and 35 years old with type 1 diabetes.

The V call is TRBV7-6, the J call TRBJ2-3; 13 nucleotides align to TRBD2. CDR1 and CDR2 (germline): SGHVS, FNYEAQ. The J segment lost 4 bases and the V segment lost 2 bases, leaving 9 bases of the junction unmatched. The CDR3 loop spans 18 amino acids. The CDR3 loop is CASSLSYGLAGAADTQYF. The DNA for the CDR3 is TGTGCCAGCAGCTTATCCTACGGACTAGCGGGAGCCGCAGATACGCAGTATTTT.

Comments on this clone: One end of the junction fails to match germline, which may point to a read error. The gene calls are TRBV7-7 and TRBJ2-7, with TRBD1 matching over 8 bases. Per the germline V gene, CDR1 is SSHAT and CDR2 is FNYEAQ (reference sequence). The CDR3 runs to 19 residues. The DNA for the CDR3 is TGTGCTAGCAGCCCACGTAGTAACATAGGGACAGGATTGTCCTACGAGCAGTACTTC. As protein: CASSPRSNIGTGLSYEQYF.

V and J are TRBV7-9 and TRBJ2-7; D call uncertain. Trimming pared 5 bases from V and 5 bases from J, leaving 10 bases between. Germline CDR1 and CDR2: SEHNR and FQNEAQ (reference sequence). The CDR3 runs 12 residues. This chain's CDR3 is CASSQVANEQYF. CDR3 DNA: TGTGCCAGCAGCCAAGTGGCCAACGAGCAGTACTTC.

V and J are TRBV7-2 and TRBJ1-2; tentative D call: TRBD1 (5 bases). Trimming removed 5 bases from V and 2 bases from J, with 12 bases in between. Germline V gene data show CDR1 as SGHTA and CDR2 as FQGNSA. The CDR3 is made up of 14 amino acids. This chain's CDR3 is CASSPRGSNYGYTF. DNA for the CDR3: TGTGCCAGCAGCCCCCGGGGGAGCAACTATGGCTACACCTTC.

This clone has ten or more counts. This chain uses TRBV7-2 with TRBJ2-5, with D uncertain. The CDR3 is 14 amino acids. V lost 3 bases to trimming and J lost 0 bases, with 8 bases between them. CDR1 SGHTA and CDR2 FQGNSA come from the germline V gene. This chain's CDR3 is CASSFERNQETQYF. The CDR3 nucleotides are TGTGCCAGCAGCTTTGAGCGTAACCAAGAGACCCAGTACTTC.

This clone was observed a handful of times. This chain uses TRBV18 with TRBJ1-3; no firm D call. Germline V gene data show CDR1 as KGHSH and CDR2 as LQKENI. The CDR3 is made up of 15 amino acids. V lost 6 bases, J lost 0 bases, and 12 bases lay in between. DNA for the CDR3: TGTGCCAGCTCCCCGACACCTACCTCTGGAAACACCATATATTTT. Its protein is CASSPTPTSGNTIYF.

This clone was detected a few times. The rearrangement links TRBV7-9 to TRBJ1-2, with TRBD1 identical over 7 bases. J gave up 6 bases and V 6 bases, and 7 bases lay outside the gene matches. In germline, CDR1 is SEHNR, CDR2 FQNEAQ (reference sequence). The CDR3 length is 13 residues. CDR3 protein: CASRERQGDGYTF. The CDR3 DNA reads TGTGCCAGCAGGGAAAGACAGGGTGATGGCTACACCTTC.

The rearrangement uses TRBV6-1 and TRBJ2-3, with D perhaps matching TRBD2 (6 bases). CDR1 and CDR2 from the germline V gene are MNHNS and SASEGT. Deletions cut 3 bases from V and 5 bases from J, with 12 bases between. This CDR3 is 14 amino acids long. CDR3 bases: TGTGCCAGCAGTGACGGCAGGACTAAAGATACGCAGTATTTT. Encoded protein: CASSDGRTKDTQYF.

This clone was detected only a few times. The genes are TRBV5-6 and TRBJ1-1; D perhaps matches TRBD1 (5 bases). Between the trimmed V and J ends, which lost 4 bases and 5 bases, there was a span of 15 bases. CDR3 length: 14 amino acids. Germline lookup yields CDR1 SGHDT and CDR2 YYEEEE. The CDR3 protein is CASSLGQGFTEAFF. The CDR3 nucleotides read TGTGCCAGCAGCCTTGGGCAGGGATTTACTGAAGCTTTCTTT.

V is TRBV18 and J is TRBJ2-7; perhaps D is TRBD1 or TRBD2 (5 bases each). Trimming removed 8 bases at V and 5 bases at J, with 16 bases between. The CDR3 loop spans 13 amino acids. Germline V CDR1 and CDR2: KGHSH, LQKENI. Written as DNA, the CDR3 is TGTGCCAGCCGGATAGGGTTGGGGGACGAGCAGTACTTC. This encodes CASRIGLGDEQYF. Combining the CDR3 with reference TRBV18 and TRBJ2-7 gives the whole variable domain NAGVMQNPRHLVRRRGQEARLRCSPMKGHSHVYWYRQLPEEGLKFMVYLQKENIIDESGMPKERFSAEFPKEGPSILRIQQVVRGDSAAYFCASRIGLGDEQYFGPGTRLTVT.

The chain has TRBV9 and TRBJ2-1; 11 nucleotides agree with TRBD1. V shed 4 bases and J 5 bases; nucleotides not matched to a gene: 2. The CDR3 consists of 14 residues. CDR1 is SGDLS and CDR2 is YYNGEE in the germline V gene. DNA for the CDR3: TGTGCCAGCAGCCGGGACAGGGGGAACAATGAGCAGTTCTTC. It codes for CASSRDRGNNEQFF.

This clone was detected only a few times. This chain links TRBV18 with TRBJ2-7; D is unresolved. V lost 3 bases and J lost 6, with 15 bases in between. CDR1 KGHSH and CDR2 LQKENI come from the germline V gene. CDR3 size: 14 residues. This chain's CDR3 is CASSPLEVALEQYF. DNA of the CDR3: TGTGCCAGCTCACCCCTGGAAGTAGCTCTCGAGCAGTACTTC.

The chain joins TRBV18 to TRBJ2-3; 13 nucleotides align to TRBD2. CDR3 length: 16 amino acids. The trim removed 3 bases at V and 2 bases at J, leaving 2 bases unmatched. Germline CDR1 KGHSH, CDR2 LQKENI. The CDR3 DNA reads as TGTGCCAGCTCACCGGGACTAGCGGGGACCACAGATACGCAGTATTTT. The encoded protein is CASSPGLAGTTDTQYF.

The rearrangement links TRBV7-9 to TRBJ2-3; TRBD2 matches at 9 bases. The J segment lost 3 bases and the V segment lost 4 bases, leaving 8 bases of the junction unmatched. The CDR3 contains 16 residues. Germline values: CDR1 SEHNR, CDR2 FQNEAQ (reference sequence). The DNA for the CDR3 is TGTGCCAGCAGCTCGTTAGCGGGAGAAAGGACAGATACGCAGTATTTT. Protein: CASSSLAGERTDTQYF.

This chain joins TRBV7-9 and TRBJ1-1; D uncertain. In germline, CDR1 is SEHNR, CDR2 FQNEAQ (reference sequence). CDR3 length equals 15 residues. Trimming stripped 5 bases from V and 5 bases from J, with 18 bases between. CDR3 bases: TGTGCCAGCAGCCCCAGCGCCGGACGGCCTACTGAAGCTTTCTTT. This codes for CASSPSAGRPTEAFF.

This clone was picked up a small number of times. The rearrangement links TRBV29-1 to TRBJ2-7, with D perhaps matching TRBD1 or TRBD2 (5 bases each). The CDR3 is 14 residues long. Trimming cost V 8 bases and J 2 bases, with 19 bases left between them. CDR1 SQVTM and CDR2 ANQGSEA come from the germline V gene. CDR3 nucleotide sequence: TGCAGCACATGGGACCCTAGGACTCCCTACGAGCAGTACTTC. Amino acid sequence: CSTWDPRTPYEQYF.

J is TRBJ2-2 and V is TRBV29-1; 9 nucleotides agree with TRBD1. The CDR3 covers 14 residues. Germline CDR1 SQVTM, CDR2 ANQGSEA. The V gene end was trimmed by 8 bases and the J gene end by 4 bases; junction bases not matched to a gene: 8. In DNA, the CDR3 is TGCAGCACCCGCGACAGGGGGATCACCGGGGAGCTGTTTTTT. The encoded protein is CSTRDRGITGELFF.

The chain is built from TRBV7-6 and TRBJ2-5; D gene unclear. The V and J ends lost 4 bases and 5 bases respectively, with 8 bases between them. Germline V CDR1 and CDR2: SGHVS, FNYEAQ. The CDR3 is made up of 12 amino acids. The CDR3 region is CASSSIMETQYF. The CDR3 DNA is TGTGCCAGCAGCTCGATAATGGAGACCCAGTACTTC.

This clone was seen repeatedly, ten times or more. The chain has TRBV9 and TRBJ2-3; D is perhaps TRBD2 (7 bases). Between the trimmed V and J ends, which lost 4 bases and 0 bases, there was a span of 12 bases. The CDR3 totals 15 residues. Germline CDR1 and CDR2: SGDLS and YYNGEE. The CDR3, as DNA: TGTGCCAGCAGCAGGGCGGGGGCTAGCACAGATACGCAGTATTTT. Translated, it gives CASSRAGASTDTQYF. Looking up the rest from reference TRBV9 and TRBJ2-3 gives the full variable domain: DSGVTQTPKHLITATGQRVTLRCSPRSGDLSVYWYQQSLDQGLQFLIQYYNGEERAKGNILERFSAQQFPDLHSELNLSSLELGDSALYFCASSRAGASTDTQYFGPGTRLTVL.

This sequence joins TRBV19 and TRBJ2-1, with a possible D match to TRBD1 (6 bases). CDR3 length: 16 amino acids. Germline-derived CDR1 and CDR2 are LNHDA and SQIVND (reference sequence). V dropped 6 bases and J dropped 0 bases, with 15 bases sitting between them. The CDR3 loop reads CASRPRTVSSYNEQFF. In nucleotides, the CDR3 is TGTGCCAGTAGACCCAGGACAGTAAGCTCCTACAATGAGCAGTTCTTC.

The chain links TRBV6-1 to TRBJ2-1; 12 bases align to TRBD2. The CDR3 runs 15 residues. V trimming: 8 bases; J trimming: 4 bases; junction bases outside the gene matches: 6. Germline CDR1 MNHNS, CDR2 SASEGT. The CDR3 DNA is TGTGCCAGCCGCCTCCTAGCGGGAGGGTACAATGAGCAGTTCTTC. This translates into CASRLLAGGYNEQFF.

This sequence joins TRBV30 and TRBJ2-7; either TRBD1 or TRBD2 may fit D (5 bases each). The germline V gene encodes CDR1 GTSNPN and CDR2 SVGIG (reference sequence). V lost 1 base and J 2 bases, leaving 15 bases between the germline ends. This CDR3 is built from 15 residues. CDR3 sequence reads: CAWSGGTTTTYEQYF. The CDR3, as DNA: TGTGCCTGGAGTGGGGGGACCACTACTACCTACGAGCAGTACTTC.

This clone showed up just a few times. The rearrangement uses TRBV9 and TRBJ2-1, with 7 bases identical to TRBD2. The CDR3 loop spans 15 amino acids. Germline V lookup: CDR1 SGDLS, CDR2 YYNGEE. J lost 4 bases, V lost 4 bases, and 8 bases had no gene match. CDR3 in amino acids: CASSPSGGRYNEQFF. Here the CDR3 DNA reads TGTGCCAGCAGCCCCTCCGGGGGGAGGTACAATGAGCAGTTCTTC.

This clone has a handful of counts. The chain carries TRBV7-9 and TRBJ2-3; 10 nucleotides line up with TRBD1. The junction had 5 bases not matched to a gene; V was cut back by 2 bases and J by 3 bases. Germline V gene sequence: CDR1 SEHNR, CDR2 FQNEAQ (reference sequence). The CDR3 contains 16 residues. The CDR3 region has the DNA TGTGCCAGCAGCTTAACCCCGGGACAGGGGACAGATACGCAGTATTTT. Its protein product is CASSLTPGQGTDTQYF.

This sequence joins TRBV20-1 and TRBJ2-7; no firm D call. Trimming shortened V by 6 bases and J by 4 bases, and 10 bases separated the two germline ends. The CDR3 is 11 residues long. Germline V gives CDR1 DFQATT, CDR2 SNEGSKA (reference sequence). Here the CDR3 DNA reads TGCAGTGCCCACGACTTTTACGAGCAGTACTTC. Translating gives CSAHDFYEQYF.

The gene calls are TRBV4-3 and TRBJ2-5; weak D call: TRBD2 (6 bases). CDR3 size: 16 residues. Germline-derived CDR1 and CDR2 are LGHNA and YSLEER. Trimming stripped 3 bases from V and 5 bases from J, with 19 bases between. In DNA form, the CDR3 reads TGCGCCAGCAGCCACGGAGGGACCTCGGTTTTGGAGACCCAGTACTTC. It codes for CASSHGGTSVLETQYF.

The V gene is TRBV12-5, the J gene TRBJ2-1; D is undetermined. Germline-derived CDR1 and CDR2 are LGHNT and FRNRAP. Trimming shortened V by 0 bases and J by 1 base, and 13 bases separated the two germline ends. The CDR3 is 17 amino acids. CDR3 coding DNA: TGTGCTAGTGGTTTGGTACGAGCCGGCAATTCCTACAATGAGCAGTTCTTC. Protein product: CASGLVRAGNSYNEQFF.